The clone carrying this TCR beta chain was seen a handful of times. TCRdb re-called the 5' RACE reads through MiXCR, storing one row per CDR3 protein. The profile covers some 690,000 distinct CDR3 sequences, with around 21% appearing a single time and 4.3% taken by the ten largest. This entry comes from a study of identical twins. The germline V gene has CDR1 LGHDT and CDR2 YNNKEL (reference sequence). CDR3 length equals 16 residues. Trimming removed 4 bases from V and 8 bases from J, with 23 bases in between. These data also formed part of another study, on T cells expressing NK-cell markers.

This sequence originates from a woman under 30 in good health. Material: PBMCs. The chain has TRBV3-1 and TRBJ1-2; D might be TRBD1 (5 bases). CDR3 nucleotides: TGTGCCAGCAGCCCAAACCTAGGGGTAGAAGTAGCAGGCTACACCTTC. Protein sequence: CASSPNLGVEVAGYTF.